Presented here are 5 T cell receptor beta chains from one specimen sequenced in a study of CD8+CD57+ T cells in acquired aplastic anemia. By flow cytometry, patients selected for sequencing had shown an expansion of CD8+CD57+ cells. Genomic DNA, serving as template, underwent TCR beta VDJ and CDR3 profiling. TCRdb processed the reads anew with MiXCR; each CDR3 protein has one entry. This repertoire shows approximately 190,000 distinct CDR3 sequences, roughly half found once; its top ten account for about 8.8%. The specimen sequenced was sorted CD4+, CD8+, or CD8+CD57+ T cells (not recorded which) from PBMCs. These receptors were taken from a human donor with aplastic anemia.

The chain is built from TRBV20-1 and TRBJ2-3, with D perhaps matching TRBD1 (6 bases). The V gene lost 3 bases and the J gene lost 5 bases, with 12 bases spanning the gap. The germline V gene has CDR1 DFQATT and CDR2 SNEGSKA (reference sequence). This CDR3 is built from 13 residues. As DNA, the CDR3 is TGCAGTGCTAGGGGCAGGGGAAAAGATACGCAGTATTTT. Protein sequence: CSARGRGKDTQYF.

In its sample, this clonotype was seen a few times. A clone one base away is much larger, so this may be a read error. This chain joins TRBV12-3 or TRBV12-4 and TRBJ1-1; D is possibly TRBD1 (5 bases). The CDR3 has 14 amino acids. Trimming pared 3 bases from V and 1 base from J, leaving 9 bases between. This CDR3 reads CASSFDRPNTEAFF. The CDR3 region has the DNA TGTGCCAGCAGTTTCGACAGACCGAACACTGAAGCTTTCTTT.

This clonotype was counted once. This may be a read error, as it is one base from a much larger clone. V is TRBV5-1 and J is TRBJ1-1; D gene ambiguous. Germline V gene data show CDR1 as SGHRS and CDR2 as YFSETQ. The CDR3 totals 14 residues. The CDR3 DNA reads TGCGCCAGCAGGCCCACACTTACTAACACTGAATCTTTCTTT. This codes for CASRPTLTNTESFF.

The chain is built from TRBV7-2 and TRBJ2-1; unclear D gene. Trimming took 6 bases from V and 7 from J, leaving 7 bases between them. The CDR3 runs 11 residues. In germline, CDR1 is SGHTA, CDR2 FQGNSA. The CDR3 coding sequence is TGTGCCAGCAGGCGGATGAATGAGCAGTTCTTC. As protein: CASRRMNEQFF.

The chain links TRBV4-2 to TRBJ1-1; D is uncertain. Trimming cost V 4 bases and J 4 bases, with 16 bases left between them. CDR1 and CDR2 from the germline V gene are LGHNA and YNFKEQ. This CDR3 contains 15 residues. The CDR3, as DNA: TGTGCCAGCAGCCCAGCGGGATCCCGGGGCACTGAAGCTTTCTTT. This codes for CASSPAGSRGTEAFF.